This TCR beta chain was identified during a study of long-term antiretroviral therapy in people with HIV. Trimming pared 3 bases from V and 7 bases from J, leaving 6 bases between. Per germline, CDR1 MNHEY and CDR2 SMNVEV (reference sequence). The CDR3 length is 12 residues. An immunoSEQ assay, version v3.0, was performed at survey level. The protocol was immunoSEQ multiplex PCR, while the TCRdb copy is restricted to in-frame clones and leaves out a portion. The sample shows roughly 38,000 clones, 75% to 85% of them seen only once. The sample here was unsorted PBMCs, taken 3.4 years after starting antiretroviral therapy. The TCR sequence derives from a man aged 25-40 years with HIV. This chain joins TRBV27 and TRBJ2-2; weak D call: TRBD2 (5 bases). The CDR3, as DNA: TGTGCCAGCAGTTTTCGGGGCGGGGAGCTGTTTTTT. As protein: CASSFRGGELFF.